These 6 T cell receptor beta chains originate from one sample sequenced in a study of technical replicates of blood from several donors. Here immunoSEQ multiplex PCR was the method, and the copy in TCRdb shows in-frame clones only, minus some. The sample gives 65,000 to 90,000 clones, 93% of which show up once; 0.25% is in the top ten. Sequencing used T cells isolated from PBMCs. These receptors were taken from a human donor in good health.

The gene calls are TRBV7-9 and TRBJ2-3; tentative D call: TRBD2 (6 bases). Trimming took off 1 base at V and 3 bases at J, with 14 bases between the two ends. In germline, CDR1 is SEHNR, CDR2 FQNEAQ (reference sequence). The CDR3 consists of 16 residues. The CDR3 region is CASSLVFLASTDTQYF. CDR3 nucleotide sequence: TGTGCCAGCAGCTTAGTTTTTCTAGCGAGTACAGATACGCAGTATTTT.

This sequence joins TRBV5-1 and TRBJ2-6; D unresolved. CDR1 is SGHRS and CDR2 is YFSETQ in the germline V gene. The CDR3 is made up of 17 amino acids. Trimming removed 0 bases from V and 0 bases from J, with 10 bases in between. The CDR3 bases are TGCGCCAGCAGCTTGGCCCCGCGCCACTCTGGGGCCAACGTCCTGACTTTC. It specifies CASSLAPRHSGANVLTF.

The gene calls are TRBV7-9 and TRBJ1-1, with no clear D. The CDR3 sequence is 13 residues long. Trimming cost V 8 bases and J 0 bases, with 10 bases left between them. Germline assignment: CDR1 SEHNR and CDR2 FQNEAQ (reference sequence). The CDR3 DNA is TGTGCCAGCCTTGGCAGATTGAACACTGAAGCTTTCTTT. Its protein is CASLGRLNTEAFF.

This rearrangement joins TRBV19 to TRBJ1-5; 8 bases line up with TRBD1. Germline lookup yields CDR1 LNHDA and CDR2 SQIVND (reference sequence). The CDR3 is 14 amino acids. Losses at the gene ends were 5 bases for V and 4 bases for J; bases not matched to a gene: 4. CDR3 nucleotide sequence: TGTGCCAGTAGTGCGGACAGGGCTAATCAGCCCCAGCATTTT. Translation: CASSADRANQPQHF.

In DNA, the CDR3 is TGTGCCAGCCGTACTAAGACCACAGATACGCAGTATTTT. Translation gives CASRTKTTDTQYF. The rearrangement uses TRBV7-9 and TRBJ2-3; D remains ambiguous. The V end was cut by 8 bases, the J end by 2 bases, with 11 bases between. CDR1 and CDR2 from the germline V gene are SEHNR and FQNEAQ (reference sequence). CDR3 size: 13 residues.

The chain carries TRBV10-3 and TRBJ2-1; TRBD2 aligns across 11 bases. V lost 3 bases and J lost 0; bases outside the gene matches: 7. The CDR3 contains 18 residues. Germline-derived CDR1 and CDR2 are ENHRY and SYGVKD. As DNA, the CDR3 is TGTGCCATCAGTGATTCTAGCGGGAGGATTGTCTCCTACAATGAGCAGTTCTTC. Translating gives CAISDSSGRIVSYNEQFF.